This entry describes one T cell receptor (beta chain). Its target is unknown. Produced via immunoSEQ multiplex PCR; TCRdb's table is partial and in-frame only. The sample contains about 52,000 clones, more than 70% of which appear only once. The sample belongs to a study of memory CD4+ T cells and cytomegalovirus serostatus. The CDR3 is made up of 15 amino acids. Germline lookup yields CDR1 LNHNV and CDR2 YYDKDF (reference sequence). The V and J ends lost 0 bases and 4 bases respectively, with 7 bases between them. Study outcomes and limitations: CD4+ memory repertoires contained about 40% of the 164 reported CMV TCRbeta sequences.

Single viable CD3+CD4+CD8-CD45RO+ cells were sorted as the memory CD4+ T cells. CMV serostatus came from serum IgG against pp150, pp28, p38, p52. The source is an adult in good health and CMV-seropositive. The rearrangement joins TRBV15 to TRBJ1-6; no reliable D call. The specimen sequenced was memory CD4+ T cells from blood. As DNA, the CDR3 is TGTGCCACCAGCAGAGATTATGATTATAATTCACCCCTCCACTTT. Translation: CATSRDYDYNSPLHF.